This T cell receptor (beta chain) was recorded in a study of cytomegalovirus exposure and HLA in healthy donors. Overall study results and limits: When a later analysis compared HLA-associated TCR beta chains with equally common others, the HLA-associated chains turned out to be more clonally expanded and to have lower generation probabilities.

Amplification used 60 Vbeta primers and 13 Jbeta primers. The repertoire was sequenced with immunoSEQ multiplex PCR; TCRdb's copy has only in-frame clones and lacks some. The profile shows about 110,000 clones, roughly three fifths of them singletons. As concerns this clone: As yet, its antigen is unknown.

After removal of 7 bases from V and 7 bases from J, the junction contained 4 bases not matched to a gene. The CDR3 has 12 amino acids. CDR1 is MNHNS, CDR2 SASEGT, per germline. This TCR was recovered from a man aged 25-45 years in good health and CMV-seropositive. The sample comprised PBMCs. This chain connects TRBV6-1 to TRBJ2-5; TRBD2 matches 9 bases. This chain's CDR3 is CASKSSGGTQYF. The CDR3 nucleotides are TGTGCCAGCAAAAGTAGCGGGGGGACCCAGTACTTC.